One and the same sample provided the 6 T cell receptor beta chains below, sequenced in a study of T cell responses to AZD1222 COVID-19 vaccine. Method: immunoSEQ multiplex PCR; TCRdb's copy keeps in-frame clones and lacks some. The sample records 130,000 to 150,000 clones, approximately 91% being singletons. Sample: peripheral blood, taken 28 days after the second dose of the MenACWY control vaccine. These receptor sequences come from an adult who received the MenACWY meningococcal vaccine as a control.

The gene calls are TRBV6-5 and TRBJ2-2; perhaps TRBD1 as D (5 bases). The length of the CDR3 is 15 residues. V was pared by 7 bases and J by 2 bases, with 14 bases between. Germline CDR1 and CDR2: MNHEY and SVGAGI. DNA of the CDR3: TGTGCCAGCATTCCAGGGTTACCCAACACCGGGGAGCTGTTTTTT. This encodes CASIPGLPNTGELFF.

This clone appeared once. This rearrangement joins TRBV6-5 to TRBJ1-2; 9 bases fit TRBD1. Trimming at V came to 4 bases and at J to 6 bases, leaving 9 bases not matched to a gene. The CDR3 loop spans 15 amino acids. The V gene's germline CDR1 is MNHEY and CDR2 SVGAGI. CDR3 sequence reads: CASSSPRDRAHGYTF. CDR3 nucleotides: TGTGCCAGCAGTTCACCGCGGGACAGGGCTCATGGCTACACCTTC.

V and J are TRBV21-1 and TRBJ2-7; whether TRBD2, the table's D call, matches the DNA was not checked. TRBV21-1 is listed as a pseudogene. This CDR3 has 17 amino acids. CDR3 amino acids: CASRKGWGGAGEGAQYF. CDR3 nucleotides: TGTGCCAGCCGCAAGGGTTGGGGTGGAGCGGGAGAGGGGGCGCAGTACTTC.

J is TRBJ2-7 and V is TRBV7-2, with 7 nucleotides matching TRBD2. The V segment lost 5 bases and the J segment 3 bases; nucleotides outside the gene matches: 7. In germline, CDR1 is SGHTA, CDR2 FQGNSA. The CDR3 is made up of 14 amino acids. CDR3 nucleotides: TGTGCCAGCAGCCCATCGACTAGCTACTACGAGCAGTACTTC. Residues: CASSPSTSYYEQYF.

This clone is a singleton in its sample. The rearrangement links TRBV5-1 to TRBJ1-3; D uncertain. V lost 1 base and J 0 bases, leaving 8 bases between the germline ends. The germline CDR1 and CDR2 sequences are SGHRS and YFSETQ. This CDR3 is 15 amino acids long. This CDR3 is CASSLNPSSGNTIYF. The CDR3 region has the DNA TGCGCCAGCAGCTTGAACCCGAGCTCTGGAAACACCATATATTTT.

The chain uses TRBV7-8 and TRBJ2-7, with 9 bases lining up with TRBD2. The CDR3 has 15 amino acids. The ends lost 6 bases at V and 0 bases at J; junction bases unmatched: 6. Germline CDR1 and CDR2: SGHVS and FQNEAQ. Here the CDR3 DNA reads TGTGCCAGCAGGGGGCTAGCGGGGTACTCCTACGAGCAGTACTTC. Translating gives CASRGLAGYSYEQYF.